The 21 T cell receptor beta chains below were found in one sample sequenced in a study of T-cell memory formation after mild COVID-19. TCRdb re-called the 5' RACE reads with MiXCR, one entry per CDR3 protein. The sample carries hundreds of thousands of distinct CDR3 sequences, about 19% recorded once. Sequencing used PBMCs or a T cell subset sorted from them (not recorded which). These receptors originate from an adult woman who had mild COVID-19 (a few samples of this study predate the infection). Cell type and time point are not known.

V gene TRBV2 combines with J gene TRBJ1-5; D remains unclear. Germline CDR1 is SNHLY and CDR2 is FYNNEI. V lost 7 bases to trimming and J lost 5 bases, with 15 bases between them. CDR3 length: 14 residues. The CDR3 coding sequence is TGTGCCAGCAAAATCTACGGCCGGGATCAGCCCCAGCATTTT. It yields the protein CASKIYGRDQPQHF.

This clonotype has only a few counts. This chain connects TRBV20-1 to TRBJ1-2; maybe TRBD1 (5 bases). The ends were cut back, 3 bases at V and 3 bases at J, with 11 bases in the middle. The CDR3 has 13 residues. CDR1 and CDR2 (germline): DFQATT, SNEGSKA (reference sequence). The CDR3 DNA reads as TGCAGTGCTAGCTCAGACAGATACTATGGCTACACCTTC. Residues: CSASSDRYYGYTF.

The chain joins TRBV6-6 to TRBJ2-7; 10 nucleotides align to TRBD2. Germline V gives CDR1 MNHNY, CDR2 SVGAGI (reference sequence). The trim removed 4 bases at V and 3 bases at J, leaving 6 bases unmatched. The CDR3 spans 15 residues. The CDR3 loop reads CASSSTRLAGYEQYF. CDR3 coding DNA: TGTGCCAGCAGTTCAACTCGACTAGCGGGCTACGAGCAGTACTTC.

This chain connects TRBV6-1 to TRBJ2-7; D is perhaps TRBD2 (6 bases). The CDR3 runs to 13 residues. Germline-derived CDR1 and CDR2 are MNHNS and SASEGT. Trimming left V 8 bases short and J 5 bases short, with 16 bases between. The CDR3 nucleotides read TGTGCCAGCCGGAGGGACCCGGGTCACGAGCAGTACTTC. Its protein is CASRRDPGHEQYF.

The rearrangement uses TRBV5-5 and TRBJ2-3; TRBD2 aligns across 7 bases. The germline V gene encodes CDR1 SGHKS and CDR2 YYEKEE (reference sequence). This CDR3 comprises 15 residues. J lost 4 bases, V lost 4 bases, and 9 bases had no gene match. The CDR3: CASSLLATSPDTQYF. CDR3 sequence (DNA): TGTGCCAGCAGCCTACTAGCGACCTCACCAGATACGCAGTATTTT.

The J gene is TRBJ2-2, the V gene TRBV20-1; no clear D gene. Germline V lookup: CDR1 DFQATT, CDR2 SNEGSKA (reference sequence). V gave up 2 bases and J gave up 9 bases, with 7 bases separating them. The CDR3 runs 11 residues. CDR3 region: CSARSPRELFF. The CDR3 region has the DNA TGCAGTGCTAGATCTCCCCGGGAGCTGTTTTTT.

This clonotype was recorded only once. The rearrangement uses TRBV4-1 and TRBJ1-2; TRBD1 matches 9 bases. The CDR3 length is 14 residues. With 6 bases clipped from V and 6 bases from J, the junction kept 8 bases outside the gene matches. The V gene's germline CDR1 is MGHRA and CDR2 YSYEKL. CDR3 bases: TGCGCCAGCAGACTGGGACAGGGATATAATGGCTACACCTTC. Protein sequence: CASRLGQGYNGYTF.

V and J are TRBV5-1 and TRBJ2-1; 12 nucleotides align to TRBD2. Per the germline V gene, CDR1 is SGHRS and CDR2 is YFSETQ. The CDR3 spans 18 residues. V gave up 0 bases and J gave up 8 bases; unmatched junction bases: 12. As DNA, the CDR3 is TGCGCCAGCAGCTTGGGTTCTTCGGGACTAGCGGGTTTCGATGAGCAGTTCTTC. It yields the protein CASSLGSSGLAGFDEQFF.

The chain joins TRBV12-3 or TRBV12-4 to TRBJ1-1; D unresolved. Trimming stripped 3 bases from V and 6 bases from J, with 2 bases between. The CDR3 is made up of 10 amino acids. The DNA for the CDR3 is TGTGCCAGCAGTTTTCCTGAAGCTTTCTTT. Residues: CASSFPEAFF.

The table lists this clonotype with a few counts. The chain links TRBV24-1 to TRBJ2-2; weak D call: TRBD2 (6 bases). The V gene lost 4 bases and the J gene lost 0 bases, with 11 bases spanning the gap. Germline V gives CDR1 KGHDR, CDR2 SFDVKD. This CDR3 has 16 residues. The CDR3, as DNA: TGTGCCACCAGTGACGGGACTCTCGCGAACACCGGGGAGCTGTTTTTT. Protein: CATSDGTLANTGELFF.

This clonotype came up a few times. This sequence joins TRBV5-4 and TRBJ1-1; tentatively, D is TRBD1 (5 bases). The CDR3 has 13 residues. Germline values: CDR1 SGHNT, CDR2 YYREEE (reference sequence). Trimming shortened V by 0 bases and J by 9 bases, and 12 bases separated the two germline ends. CDR3 in amino acids: CASSLAGDRKAFF. The CDR3 coding sequence is TGTGCCAGCAGCTTGGCGGGGGATAGGAAAGCTTTCTTT.

This clonotype occurred a few times. The chain combines TRBV7-2 with TRBJ2-1; the match to TRBD2 covers 7 bases. The CDR3 has 16 amino acids. After removal of 5 bases from V and 9 bases from J, the junction contained 16 bases not matched to a gene. Germline CDR1 and CDR2: SGHTA and FQGNSA. The CDR3 nucleotides read TGTGCCAGCAGCCCCAAGGAAGGGGTTCGGACTAGTGAGCAGTTCTTC. It yields the protein CASSPKEGVRTSEQFF.

For this clonotype: With a much larger clone just one base away, this may be a read error. This chain links TRBV7-2 with TRBJ2-1; maybe TRBD1 (8 bases). This CDR3 has 16 residues. CDR1 is SGHTA, CDR2 FQGNSA, per germline. Deletions cut 5 bases from V and 0 bases from J, with 14 bases between. CDR3 region: CTSSPGGGSSYNEQFF. The CDR3 DNA is TGTACCAGCAGCCCAGGGGGCGGGAGCTCCTACAATGAGCAGTTCTTC.

Notes on this clonotype: Its ends do not fully match the called genes, so a read error is possible. This sequence joins TRBV12-3 or TRBV12-4 and TRBJ1-4; D gene ambiguous. This CDR3 is built from 14 residues. DNA for the CDR3: TGTGCCAGCAGCCCCGGTGTCCCTAATGAAAAACTGATTTTT. Translating it yields CASSPGVPNEKLIF.

V and J are TRBV29-1 and TRBJ1-2; maybe TRBD1 (5 bases). The germline CDR1 and CDR2 sequences are SQVTM and ANQGSEA. The CDR3 covers 12 residues. Trimming left V 3 bases short and J 7 bases short, with 12 bases between. This chain's CDR3 is CSVEWGLGGYTF. CDR3 in DNA: TGCAGCGTTGAGTGGGGACTCGGTGGCTACACCTTC.

This clonotype was detected only a few times. CDR3 protein: CASTPIGTGELFF. CDR3 coding DNA: TGTGCCAGCACCCCAATCGGTACCGGGGAGCTGTTTTTT. V usage is TRBV6-2 or TRBV6-3 and J usage is TRBJ2-2; D ambiguous. The V and J ends lost 7 bases and 5 bases respectively, with 11 bases between them. The germline gives CDR1 MNHEY, CDR2 SVGEGT. The CDR3 contains 13 residues.

V usage is TRBV6-2 or TRBV6-3 and J usage is TRBJ2-1; possibly TRBD2 for D (6 bases). CDR1 and CDR2 from the germline V gene are MNHEY and SVGEGT. V shed 6 bases and J shed 0 bases, with 15 bases lying between them. There are 16 residues in the CDR3. CDR3 coding DNA: TGTGCCAGCAGGCGGGACTCGTATAGCTCCTACAATGAGCAGTTCTTC. This encodes CASRRDSYSSYNEQFF.

This clonotype was seen only a few times. This sequence joins TRBV20-1 and TRBJ2-5; D is ambiguous. Germline-derived CDR1 and CDR2 are DFQATT and SNEGSKA (reference sequence). Deletions cut 1 base from V and 5 bases from J, with 14 bases between. The length of the CDR3 is 14 residues. CDR3 protein: CSARGPPGWETQYF. The CDR3 coding sequence is TGCAGTGCTAGAGGCCCGCCGGGTTGGGAGACCCAGTACTTC.

This clonotype was observed a few times. V usage is TRBV2 and J usage is TRBJ2-1; D remains ambiguous. The germline gives CDR1 SNHLY, CDR2 FYNNEI. Trimming pared 2 bases from V and 9 bases from J, leaving 8 bases between. The CDR3 spans 12 residues. The CDR3 nucleotides read TGTGCCAGCAGTGAATGGGGTGGTGAGCAGTTCTTC. This sequence encodes CASSEWGGEQFF. Using reference TRBV2 and TRBJ2-1 for the parts outside the CDR3, the full variable domain is EPEVTQTPSHQVTQMGQEVILRCVPISNHLYFYWYRQILGQKVEFLVSFYNNEISEKSEIFDDQFSVERPDGSNFTLKIRSTKLEDSAMYFCASSEWGGEQFFGPGTRLTVL.

Ten or more counts support this clonotype. V gene TRBV7-6 combines with J gene TRBJ1-2; 10 bases are a match to TRBD1. The germline CDR1 and CDR2 sequences are SGHVS and FNYEAQ. The CDR3 is made up of 14 amino acids. J lost 8 bases, V lost 1 base, and 4 bases had no gene match. Here the CDR3 reads CASSLEDRGRGYTF. The CDR3 DNA is TGTGCCAGCAGCTTAGAAGACAGGGGGCGAGGCTACACCTTC.

The chain employs TRBV5-6 and TRBJ2-7; D unresolved. Between the trimmed V and J ends, which lost 1 base and 3 bases, there was a span of 8 bases. Germline V CDR1 and CDR2: SGHDT, YYEEEE. CDR3 length: 13 residues. The CDR3 DNA reads as TGTGCCAGCAGCTTGAGTATCTTCTACGAGCAGTACTTC. It codes for CASSLSIFYEQYF. Complete variable domain (other parts from reference TRBV5-6 and TRBJ2-7): DAGVTQSPTHLIKTRGQQVTLRCSPKSGHDTVSWYQQALGQGPQFIFQYYEEEERQRGNFPDRFSGHQFPNYSSELNVNALLLGDSALYLCASSLSIFYEQYFGPGTRLTVT.